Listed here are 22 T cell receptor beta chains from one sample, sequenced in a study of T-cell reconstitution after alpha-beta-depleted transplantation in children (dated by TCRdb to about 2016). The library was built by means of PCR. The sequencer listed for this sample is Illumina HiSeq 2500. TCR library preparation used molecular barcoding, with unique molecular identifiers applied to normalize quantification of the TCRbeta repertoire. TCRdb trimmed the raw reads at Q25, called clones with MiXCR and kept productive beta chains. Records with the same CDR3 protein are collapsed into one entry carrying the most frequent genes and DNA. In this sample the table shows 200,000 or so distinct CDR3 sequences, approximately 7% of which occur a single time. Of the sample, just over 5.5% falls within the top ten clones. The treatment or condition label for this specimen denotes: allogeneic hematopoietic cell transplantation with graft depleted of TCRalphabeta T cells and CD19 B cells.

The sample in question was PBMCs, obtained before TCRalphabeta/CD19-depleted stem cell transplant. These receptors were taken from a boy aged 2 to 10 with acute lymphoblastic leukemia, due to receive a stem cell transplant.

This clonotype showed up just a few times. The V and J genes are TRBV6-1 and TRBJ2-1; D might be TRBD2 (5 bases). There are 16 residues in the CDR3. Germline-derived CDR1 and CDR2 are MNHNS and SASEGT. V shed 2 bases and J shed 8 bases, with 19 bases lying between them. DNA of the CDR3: TGTGCCAGCAGTGAAATTGTATGGGGAGCCCTGGATGAGCAGTTCTTC. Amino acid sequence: CASSEIVWGALDEQFF.

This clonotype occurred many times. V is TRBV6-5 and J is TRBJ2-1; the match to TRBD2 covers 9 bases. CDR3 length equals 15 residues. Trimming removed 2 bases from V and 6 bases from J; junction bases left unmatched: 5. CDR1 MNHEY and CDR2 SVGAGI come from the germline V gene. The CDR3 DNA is TGTGCCAGCAGTTACACGGCGGGGGGGTTCAATGAGCAGTTCTTC. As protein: CASSYTAGGFNEQFF.

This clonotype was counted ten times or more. Written as DNA, the CDR3 is TGTGCCAGCAGTCCCCCGTTGCAAGAGACCCAGTACTTC. Translating it yields CASSPPLQETQYF. V and J are TRBV6-6 and TRBJ2-5, with D unresolved. Trimming stripped 5 bases from V and 2 bases from J, with 9 bases between. The CDR3 runs 13 residues. Germline V gene data show CDR1 as MNHNY and CDR2 as SVGAGI (reference sequence).

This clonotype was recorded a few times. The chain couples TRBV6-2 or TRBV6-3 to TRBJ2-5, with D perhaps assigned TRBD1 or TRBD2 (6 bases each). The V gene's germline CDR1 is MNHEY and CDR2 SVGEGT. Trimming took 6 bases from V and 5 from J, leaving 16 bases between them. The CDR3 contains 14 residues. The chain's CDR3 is CASRQEGGGETQYF. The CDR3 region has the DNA TGTGCCAGCAGGCAGGAGGGGGGCGGGGAGACCCAGTACTTC.

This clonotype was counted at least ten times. CDR3: CSVETDRGPYEQYF. CDR3 nucleotide sequence: TGCAGCGTTGAAACTGACAGGGGGCCCTACGAGCAGTACTTC. The rearrangement uses TRBV29-1 and TRBJ2-7, with 10 positions matching TRBD1. The V segment lost 2 bases and the J segment 2 bases; nucleotides outside the gene matches: 3. This CDR3 is 14 amino acids long. CDR1 and CDR2 from the germline V gene are SQVTM and ANQGSEA.

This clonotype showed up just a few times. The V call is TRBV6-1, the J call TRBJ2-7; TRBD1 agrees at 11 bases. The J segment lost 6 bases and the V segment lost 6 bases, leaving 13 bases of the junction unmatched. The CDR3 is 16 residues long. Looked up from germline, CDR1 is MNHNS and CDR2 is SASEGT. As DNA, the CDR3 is TGTGCCAGCAGACCACGGACAGGGGGCGAATACAGCGAGCAGTACTTC. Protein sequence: CASRPRTGGEYSEQYF.

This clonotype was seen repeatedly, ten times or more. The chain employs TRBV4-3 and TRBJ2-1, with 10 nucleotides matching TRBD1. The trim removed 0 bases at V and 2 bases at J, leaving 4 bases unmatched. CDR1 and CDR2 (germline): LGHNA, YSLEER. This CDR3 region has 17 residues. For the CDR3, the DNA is TGCGCCAGCAGCCAAGATCAGGGGACAGGGGCCTACAATGAGCAGTTCTTC. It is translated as CASSQDQGTGAYNEQFF.

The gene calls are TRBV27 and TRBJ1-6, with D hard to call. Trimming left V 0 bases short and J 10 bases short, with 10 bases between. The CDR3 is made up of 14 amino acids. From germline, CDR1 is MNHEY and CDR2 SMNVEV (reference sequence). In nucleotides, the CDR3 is TGTGCCAGCAGTTTATCGAGCATAGCCTCACCCCTCCACTTT. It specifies CASSLSSIASPLHF.

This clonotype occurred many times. The CDR3 loop reads CASSEGLAGVHEQFF. The CDR3 nucleotides read TGTGCCAGCAGCGAGGGACTAGCGGGAGTACATGAGCAGTTCTTC. V usage is TRBV11-2 and J usage is TRBJ2-1, with 14 bases that match TRBD2. Germline CDR1 and CDR2: SGHAT and FQNNGV. CDR3 size: 15 residues. V was pared by 5 bases and J by 8 bases, with 5 bases of the junction left unmatched.

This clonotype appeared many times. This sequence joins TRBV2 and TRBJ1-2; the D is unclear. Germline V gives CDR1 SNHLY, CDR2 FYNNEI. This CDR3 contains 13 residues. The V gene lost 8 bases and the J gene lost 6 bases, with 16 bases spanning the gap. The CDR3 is CASLHRDLDGYTF. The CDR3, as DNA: TGTGCCAGCTTACATAGGGATTTAGATGGCTACACCTTC.

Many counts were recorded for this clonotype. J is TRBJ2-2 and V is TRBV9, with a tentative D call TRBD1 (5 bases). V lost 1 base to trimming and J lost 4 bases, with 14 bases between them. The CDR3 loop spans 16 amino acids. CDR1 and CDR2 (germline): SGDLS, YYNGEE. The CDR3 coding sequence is TGTGCCAGCAGCGTAATCTCCCAGGGTGGCACCGGGGAGCTGTTTTTT. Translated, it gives CASSVISQGGTGELFF. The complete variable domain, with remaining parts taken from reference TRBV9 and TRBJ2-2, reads DSGVTQTPKHLITATGQRVTLRCSPRSGDLSVYWYQQSLDQGLQFLIQYYNGEERAKGNILERFSAQQFPDLHSELNLSSLELGDSALYFCASSVISQGGTGELFFGEGSRLTVL.

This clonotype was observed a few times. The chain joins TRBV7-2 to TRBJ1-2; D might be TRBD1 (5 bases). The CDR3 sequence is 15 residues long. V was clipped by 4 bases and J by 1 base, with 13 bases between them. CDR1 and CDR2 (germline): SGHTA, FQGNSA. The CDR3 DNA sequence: TGTGCCAGCAGCTCACAGGCGGGCAGTAACTATGGCTACACCTTC. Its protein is CASSSQAGSNYGYTF.

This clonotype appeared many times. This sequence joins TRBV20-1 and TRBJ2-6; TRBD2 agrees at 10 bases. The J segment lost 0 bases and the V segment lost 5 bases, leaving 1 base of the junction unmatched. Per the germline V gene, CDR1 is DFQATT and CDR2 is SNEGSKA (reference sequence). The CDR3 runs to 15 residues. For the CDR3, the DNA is TGCAGTGCTTTAGCGGGGGGCTCTGGGGCCAACGTCCTGACTTTC. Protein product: CSALAGGSGANVLTF.

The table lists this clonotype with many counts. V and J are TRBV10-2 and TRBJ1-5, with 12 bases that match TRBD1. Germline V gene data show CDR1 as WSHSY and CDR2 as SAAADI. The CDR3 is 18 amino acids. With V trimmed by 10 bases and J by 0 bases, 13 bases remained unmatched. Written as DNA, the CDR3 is TGCGCCATAGTGAGGGGGACAGGGGGCCCCGATAGCAATCAGCCCCAGCATTTT. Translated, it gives CAIVRGTGGPDSNQPQHF.

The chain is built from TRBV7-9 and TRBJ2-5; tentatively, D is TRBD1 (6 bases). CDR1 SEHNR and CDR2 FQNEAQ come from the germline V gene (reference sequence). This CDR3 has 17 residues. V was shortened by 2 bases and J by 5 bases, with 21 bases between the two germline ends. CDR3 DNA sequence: TGTGCCAGCAGCTTACGCCCGAGAGGGGGTCGAAGGGAGACCCAGTACTTC. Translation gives CASSLRPRGGRRETQYF.

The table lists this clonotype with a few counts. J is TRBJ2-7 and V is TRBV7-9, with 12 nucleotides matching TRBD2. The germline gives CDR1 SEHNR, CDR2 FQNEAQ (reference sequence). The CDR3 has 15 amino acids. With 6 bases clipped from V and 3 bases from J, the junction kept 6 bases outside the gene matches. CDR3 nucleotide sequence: TGTGCCAGCAGTTCGACTAGCGGGGGAAGCTACGAGCAGTACTTC. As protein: CASSSTSGGSYEQYF.

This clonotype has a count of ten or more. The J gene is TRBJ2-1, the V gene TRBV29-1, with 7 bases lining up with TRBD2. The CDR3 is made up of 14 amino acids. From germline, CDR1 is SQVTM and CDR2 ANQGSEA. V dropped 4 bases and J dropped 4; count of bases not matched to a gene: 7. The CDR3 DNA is TGCAGCGTTGCCGTGTGGGGGGGGTACAATGAGCAGTTCTTC. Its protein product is CSVAVWGGYNEQFF.

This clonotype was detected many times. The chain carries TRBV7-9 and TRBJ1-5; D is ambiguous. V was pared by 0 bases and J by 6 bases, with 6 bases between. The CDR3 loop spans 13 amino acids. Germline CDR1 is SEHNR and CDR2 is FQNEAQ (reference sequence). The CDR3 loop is CASSLADGQPQHF. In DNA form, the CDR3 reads TGTGCCAGCAGCTTAGCGGACGGTCAGCCCCAGCATTTT. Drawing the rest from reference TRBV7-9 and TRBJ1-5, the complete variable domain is DTGVSQNPRHKITKRGQNVTFRCDPISEHNRLYWYRQTLGQGPEFLTYFQNEAQLEKSRLLSDRFSAERPKGSFSTLEIQRTEQGDSAMYLCASSLADGQPQHFGDGTRLSIL.

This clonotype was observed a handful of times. The CDR3 is CARPRQGAYEQYF. CDR3 sequence (DNA): TGTGCCAGGCCTCGACAGGGGGCCTACGAGCAGTACTTC. The rearrangement joins TRBV19 to TRBJ2-7; the match to TRBD1 covers 9 bases. Germline V gene sequence: CDR1 LNHDA, CDR2 SQIVND (reference sequence). J lost 2 bases, V lost 9 bases, and 5 bases had no gene match. This CDR3 comprises 13 residues. The full variable domain, with the rest looked up from reference TRBV19 and TRBJ2-7, is DGGITQSPKYLFRKEGQNVTLSCEQNLNHDAMYWYRQDPGQGLRLIYYSQIVNDFQKGDIAEGYSVSREKKESFPLTVTSAQKNPTAFYLCARPRQGAYEQYFGPGTRLTVT.

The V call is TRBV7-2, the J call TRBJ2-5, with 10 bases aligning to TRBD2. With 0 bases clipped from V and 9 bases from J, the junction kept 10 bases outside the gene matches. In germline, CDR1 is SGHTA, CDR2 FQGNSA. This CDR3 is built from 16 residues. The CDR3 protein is CASSLAVLAGAQAQYF. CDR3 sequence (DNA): TGTGCCAGCAGCTTAGCGGTCCTAGCGGGGGCGCAAGCCCAGTACTTC.

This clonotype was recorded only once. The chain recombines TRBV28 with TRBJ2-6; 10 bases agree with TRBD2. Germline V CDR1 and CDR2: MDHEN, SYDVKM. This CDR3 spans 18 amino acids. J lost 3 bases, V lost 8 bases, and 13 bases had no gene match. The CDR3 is CASAGSGGAFLGANVLTF. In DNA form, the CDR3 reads TGTGCCAGCGCCGGGAGCGGGGGGGCCTTTCTTGGGGCCAACGTCCTGACTTTC.

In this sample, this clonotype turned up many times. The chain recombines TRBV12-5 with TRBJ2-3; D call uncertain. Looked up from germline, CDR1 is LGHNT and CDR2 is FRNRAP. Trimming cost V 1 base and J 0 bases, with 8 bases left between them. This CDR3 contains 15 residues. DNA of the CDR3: TGTGCTAGTGGTTTGGGGTCCGCTAGCACAGATACGCAGTATTTT. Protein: CASGLGSASTDTQYF.